A single sample is the source of the 21 T cell receptor beta chains below, sequenced in a study of identical twins. TCRdb analysed the 5' RACE reads with MiXCR anew, one entry per CDR3 protein. The repertoire holds 200,000 to 250,000 distinct CDR3 sequences, with roughly 13% as singletons. Sequencing was carried out using memory (CD45RO+) T cells sorted from blood. The receptors were sampled from a woman between 18 and 30 years old in good health.

The chain recombines TRBV5-1 with TRBJ2-3; 13 positions agree with TRBD2. Germline trimming cut 4 bases from V and 2 bases from J; bases unmatched to any gene: 7. The V gene's germline CDR1 is SGHRS and CDR2 YFSETQ. This CDR3 has 17 amino acids. CDR3 nucleotides: TGCGCCAGCAGCCGGGGACTAGCGGGACCCGACACAGATACGCAGTATTTT. Protein product: CASSRGLAGPDTDTQYF.

This chain uses TRBV11-3 with TRBJ2-5, with D perhaps given as TRBD1 or TRBD2 (5 bases each). This CDR3 region has 16 residues. Trimming cost V 5 bases and J 0 bases, with 16 bases left between them. From germline, CDR1 is SGHNT and CDR2 YENEEA. CDR3 sequence reads: CASSRGAGGYQETQYF. For the CDR3, the DNA is TGTGCCAGCAGCCGAGGGGCAGGAGGTTACCAAGAGACCCAGTACTTC.

The J gene is TRBJ2-1, the V gene TRBV10-2; 7 nucleotides line up with TRBD2. Germline CDR1 WSHSY, CDR2 SAAADI. J was trimmed by 4 bases and V by 9 bases; bases with no gene match: 9. The CDR3 runs 14 residues. The CDR3 spells CASGGLAAYNEQFF. The CDR3 coding sequence is TGCGCCAGTGGCGGGCTAGCGGCATACAATGAGCAGTTCTTC.

This clonotype appeared a few times. A read error may produce the germline difference seen at one junction end. Written as DNA, the CDR3 is TGTGCCACAAGTGAGCCTTCTGGCTACACCTTC. Its protein is CATSEPSGYTF. The chain uses TRBV24-1 and TRBJ1-2; no clear D gene. This CDR3 region has 11 residues. Germline V gene data show CDR1 as KGHDR and CDR2 as SFDVKD.

This clonotype occurred a few times. The chain links TRBV28 to TRBJ2-5; D unresolved. CDR3 length: 13 amino acids. Germline loops: CDR1 MDHEN, CDR2 SYDVKM. V lost 6 bases and J lost 1, with 9 bases in between. CDR3 DNA: TGTGCCAGCAGGACACTTATCCAAGAGACCCAGTACTTC. Protein: CASRTLIQETQYF.

This clonotype was counted ten times or more. The chain employs TRBV2 and TRBJ2-1; either TRBD1 or TRBD2 may fit D (6 bases each). The CDR3 sequence is 13 residues long. CDR1 and CDR2 (germline): SNHLY, FYNNEI. With 5 bases removed from V and 10 bases from J, the gap between germline ends came to 15 bases. CDR3 amino acids: CASSLIGGNEQFF. The CDR3, as DNA: TGTGCCAGCAGTTTAATAGGGGGGAACGAGCAGTTCTTC.

This chain connects TRBV30 to TRBJ2-5; TRBD1 agrees at 8 bases. CDR3 length: 13 amino acids. J lost 4 bases, V lost 3 bases, and 4 bases had no gene match. CDR1 is GTSNPN, CDR2 SVGIG, per germline (reference sequence). The CDR3 DNA is TGTGCCTGGAGCCCGACAGGGGTAGAGACCCAGTACTTC. Its protein is CAWSPTGVETQYF.

This clonotype was detected ten times or more. The V call is TRBV9, the J call TRBJ2-7; 12 bases line up with TRBD2. CDR1 and CDR2 (germline): SGDLS, YYNGEE. The V segment lost 3 bases and the J segment 0 bases; nucleotides outside the gene matches: 4. CDR3 length equals 16 residues. The DNA of the CDR3 is TGTGCCAGCAGCGGGACTAGCGGGGATCCCTCCTACGAGCAGTACTTC. Its protein product is CASSGTSGDPSYEQYF.

The V gene is TRBV7-9, the J gene TRBJ2-5; 9 bases match TRBD2. The CDR3 extends over 16 amino acids. V was pared by 7 bases and J by 4 bases, with 13 bases of the junction left unmatched. Germline CDR1 SEHNR, CDR2 FQNEAQ (reference sequence). The CDR3: CASTPSGAGGPETQYF. The CDR3 DNA reads TGTGCCAGCACCCCTTCAGGTGCGGGAGGGCCAGAGACCCAGTACTTC.

The rearrangement joins TRBV6-5 to TRBJ2-3; 9 bases match TRBD2. CDR3 length equals 16 residues. Germline assignment: CDR1 MNHEY and CDR2 SVGAGI. The J segment lost 5 bases and the V segment lost 2 bases, leaving 8 bases of the junction unmatched. The CDR3 loop reads CASSYRGGRGGDTQYF. CDR3 coding DNA: TGTGCCAGCAGTTACAGGGGCGGGAGGGGGGGAGATACGCAGTATTTT.

This rearrangement joins TRBV20-1 to TRBJ2-2; TRBD2 is a possible D gene (5 bases). Trimming removed 4 bases from V and 6 bases from J, with 15 bases in between. The CDR3 runs to 14 residues. Germline values: CDR1 DFQATT, CDR2 SNEGSKA (reference sequence). The CDR3 is CSAKPGSSAGELFF. The CDR3 DNA reads TGCAGTGCTAAACCGGGGAGTTCGGCCGGGGAGCTGTTTTTT.

This clonotype showed up just a few times. The CDR3 is CASRSQTYNEQFF. In nucleotides, the CDR3 is TGTGCCAGCAGGTCTCAGACCTACAATGAGCAGTTCTTC. The chain uses TRBV6-1 and TRBJ2-1; D unresolved. The V gene's germline CDR1 is MNHNS and CDR2 SASEGT. V shed 6 bases and J shed 2 bases, with 8 bases lying between them. The CDR3 totals 13 residues.

The chain recombines TRBV10-3 with TRBJ2-1; 9 bases map to TRBD1. This CDR3 is built from 15 residues. Germline trimming cut 4 bases from V and 2 bases from J; bases unmatched to any gene: 3. From germline, CDR1 is ENHRY and CDR2 SYGVKD. CDR3 sequence (DNA): TGTGCCATCAGTGGACGGACAGGGGCCTACAATGAGCAGTTCTTC. Amino acids: CAISGRTGAYNEQFF.

The chain carries TRBV5-1 and TRBJ2-5; 7 nucleotides match TRBD1. After removal of 3 bases from V and 4 bases from J, the junction contained 6 bases not matched to a gene. CDR1 and CDR2 from the germline V gene are SGHRS and YFSETQ. CDR3 length: 14 amino acids. CDR3 amino acids: CASSYTGVAETQYF. CDR3 DNA sequence: TGCGCCAGCAGCTACACAGGGGTCGCAGAGACCCAGTACTTC.

This clonotype was detected many times. The J gene is TRBJ1-1, the V gene TRBV20-1; D possibly corresponds to TRBD1 (6 bases). Germline V gives CDR1 DFQATT, CDR2 SNEGSKA (reference sequence). This CDR3 contains 14 residues. V was trimmed by 4 bases and J by 11 bases, leaving 23 bases between them. The CDR3 spells CSATRRGTSLEAFF. CDR3 nucleotides: TGCAGTGCTACCCGGAGGGGGACATCCTTGGAGGCTTTCTTT.

The chain has TRBV4-1 and TRBJ2-5; D possibly corresponds to TRBD2 (5 bases). Per the germline V gene, CDR1 is MGHRA and CDR2 is YSYEKL. The V end was cut by 0 bases, the J end by 5 bases, with 10 bases between. The CDR3 has 14 residues. The DNA of the CDR3 is TGCGCCAGCAGCCAAGATCTGGGAGTCGAGACCCAGTACTTC. It translates to CASSQDLGVETQYF.

In its sample, this clonotype was seen many times. The chain carries TRBV20-1 and TRBJ1-2, with D possibly being TRBD1 (6 bases). Germline CDR1 is DFQATT and CDR2 is SNEGSKA (reference sequence). V lost 2 bases, J lost 3 bases, and 7 bases lay in between. The CDR3 consists of 12 residues. The CDR3 DNA sequence: TGCAGTGCTAGAAACAGGGACTATGGCTACACCTTC. This translates into CSARNRDYGYTF.

V usage is TRBV7-3 and J usage is TRBJ2-3, with TRBD2 matching 8 bases. This CDR3 spans 16 amino acids. Germline V gives CDR1 SGHTA, CDR2 FQGTGA. Trimming removed 5 bases from V and 2 bases from J; junction bases left unmatched: 9. The CDR3 reads CASSIGSGGTTDTQYF. The DNA of the CDR3 is TGTGCCAGCAGCATAGGAAGCGGGGGAACCACAGATACGCAGTATTTT.

The CDR3: CSARDGMGLAGGPREQYF. The CDR3, as DNA: TGCAGTGCTAGAGATGGAATGGGCCTAGCGGGAGGGCCGAGGGAGCAGTACTTC. The chain carries TRBV20-1 and TRBJ2-7; 12 bases fit TRBD2. The CDR3 covers 18 residues. J gave up 7 bases and V 0 bases, and 16 bases lay outside the gene matches. CDR1 is DFQATT, CDR2 SNEGSKA, per germline (reference sequence).

This clonotype was seen many times. V is TRBV27 and J is TRBJ2-7; TRBD1 might be the D (6 bases). The germline CDR1 and CDR2 sequences are MNHEY and SMNVEV (reference sequence). Trimming pared 3 bases from V and 6 bases from J, leaving 21 bases between. The CDR3 is 16 amino acids. The chain's CDR3 is CASSFTYRAPPSEQYF. The CDR3 nucleotides are TGTGCCAGCAGTTTCACTTACAGGGCCCCTCCTTCCGAGCAGTACTTC.

V is TRBV12-3 or TRBV12-4 and J is TRBJ1-1; D gene ambiguous. V lost 10 bases to trimming and J lost 5 bases, with 17 bases between them. The CDR3 spans 13 residues. The CDR3 loop is CATNIESGTEAFF. The CDR3 nucleotides read TGTGCCACAAACATCGAGTCGGGGACTGAAGCTTTCTTT.